These 10 T cell receptor beta chains came from one sample sequenced in a study of cytomegalovirus exposure and HLA in healthy donors. 60 Vbeta and 13 Jbeta primers were used in PCR. Clones were sequenced by immunoSEQ multiplex PCR, and TCRdb holds only the in-frame ones, with some missing. The sample lists over 150,000 clones, roughly 85% seen once, with 2% to 2.5% in the top ten. The source material was PBMCs. The receptors come from a man aged 35-49 years in good health and CMV-seronegative.

The gene calls are TRBV6-6 and TRBJ1-5; tentatively, D is TRBD1 (6 bases). The CDR3 sequence is 16 residues long. V gave up 2 bases and J gave up 5 bases, with 16 bases separating them. Germline V gene lookup returns CDR1 MNHNY and CDR2 SVGAGI (reference sequence). The CDR3 reads CASSYLSGTSDQPQHF. The CDR3 nucleotides read TGTGCCAGCAGTTACCTCAGCGGGACATCTGATCAGCCCCAGCATTTT.

The chain carries TRBV4-3 and TRBJ2-5, with D possibly matching TRBD2 (7 bases). The CDR3 sequence is 15 residues long. The V gene's germline CDR1 is LGHNA and CDR2 YSLEER. Trimming stripped 1 base from V and 2 bases from J, with 11 bases between. This chain's CDR3 is CASSQGGGQQETQYF. The CDR3 region has the DNA TGCGCCAGCAGCCAAGGGGGGGGGCAGCAAGAGACCCAGTACTTC.

The gene calls are TRBV7-2 and TRBJ2-2; 7 nucleotides line up with TRBD2. With 0 bases clipped from V and 5 bases from J, the junction kept 6 bases outside the gene matches. The CDR3 runs to 16 residues. The germline CDR1 and CDR2 sequences are SGHTA and FQGNSA. CDR3 in amino acids: CASSLAGGPRTGELFF. Written as DNA, the CDR3 is TGTGCCAGCAGCTTAGCGGGAGGGCCACGGACCGGGGAGCTGTTTTTT.

V usage is TRBV7-6 and J usage is TRBJ2-1; 10 nucleotides align to TRBD2. CDR1 is SGHVS, CDR2 FNYEAQ, per germline. The CDR3 loop spans 15 amino acids. With 3 bases clipped from V and 7 bases from J, the junction kept 6 bases outside the gene matches. CDR3 sequence: CASSFTSSGGNEQFF. Here the CDR3 DNA reads TGTGCCAGCAGCTTTACTAGTAGCGGGGGGAATGAGCAGTTCTTC.

The V call is TRBV9, the J call TRBJ2-5; 11 bases match TRBD1. This CDR3 contains 16 residues. Germline V gene lookup returns CDR1 SGDLS and CDR2 YYNGEE. V was pared by 0 bases and J by 3 bases, with 4 bases of the junction left unmatched. The CDR3 DNA sequence: TGTGCCAGCAGCGTAGCGGTGGGACAGGGGGAAGAGACCCAGTACTTC. This encodes CASSVAVGQGEETQYF.

This clone came up once. At one of its ends the junction is not consistent with the germline gene, which may arise from a read error. The chain recombines TRBV7-7 with TRBJ2-5; a possible D gene is TRBD1 (6 bases). The germline V gene has CDR1 SSHAT and CDR2 FNYEAQ (reference sequence). The CDR3 extends over 13 amino acids. The CDR3 loop is CASSRDTQETQYF. Written as DNA, the CDR3 is TGTGCTAGCAGCAGGGACACGCAAGAGACCCAGTACTTC.

The chain joins TRBV6-5 to TRBJ1-1; TRBD1 is a possible D gene (6 bases). V lost 5 bases and J 8 bases, leaving 18 bases between the germline ends. Germline-derived CDR1 and CDR2 are MNHEY and SVGAGI. This CDR3 has 14 amino acids. The CDR3 DNA follows: TGTGCCAGCAGTAAAGGGAACAGGCAGGGGGAAGCTTTCTTT. Translation gives CASSKGNRQGEAFF.

This clone was seen a single time. The chain employs TRBV7-2 and TRBJ2-7; 9 bases agree with TRBD2. The ends lost 4 bases at V and 1 base at J; junction bases unmatched: 5. The CDR3 sequence is 15 residues long. Germline CDR1 is SGHTA and CDR2 is FQGNSA. CDR3 in amino acids: CASSSLGLASYEQYF. CDR3 DNA sequence: TGTGCCAGCAGCTCGCTAGGACTAGCGTCCTACGAGCAGTACTTC. Together with reference TRBV7-2 and TRBJ2-7, the CDR3 gives the full variable domain: GAGVSQSPSNKVTEKGKDVELRCDPISGHTALYWYRQSLGQGLEFLIYFQGNSAPDKSGLPSDRFSAERTGGSVSTLTIQRTQQEDSAVYLCASSSLGLASYEQYFGPGTRLTVT.

The chain links TRBV5-1 to TRBJ2-3, with D unclear. Germline CDR1 SGHRS, CDR2 YFSETQ. The CDR3 spans 14 residues. Deletions cut 1 base from V and 3 bases from J, with 9 bases between. The CDR3 loop is CASSLRSVTDTQYF. DNA of the CDR3: TGCGCCAGCAGCTTGCGTTCAGTAACAGATACGCAGTATTTT.

This chain connects TRBV6-5 to TRBJ1-6; the match to TRBD1 covers 7 bases. Germline values: CDR1 MNHEY, CDR2 SVGAGI. The CDR3 runs 15 residues. The J segment lost 7 bases and the V segment lost 6 bases, leaving 9 bases of the junction unmatched. The DNA of the CDR3 is TGTGCCAGCAGCCGCGCGACAGGGTCAAATTCACCCCTCCACTTT. This encodes CASSRATGSNSPLHF.